This T cell receptor (beta chain) is drawn from a study of T cell responses to AZD1222 COVID-19 vaccine. Study-level points and caveats: Regions left unmutated in variants are reportedly the target of nearly half of spike-specific TCRs.

Analysis merged second doses at about 4 or about 12 weeks. As regards this clone: What it binds is not known.

The germline V gene has CDR1 SGHRS and CDR2 YFSETQ. Trimming stripped 0 bases from V and 2 bases from J, with 12 bases between. The CDR3 is 16 residues long. The protocol was immunoSEQ multiplex PCR, while the TCRdb copy is restricted to in-frame clones and leaves out a portion. The table has under 95,000 clones, approximately 91% seen once. The V call is TRBV5-1, the J call TRBJ1-3; D remains ambiguous. Source: peripheral blood, taken 28 days after the second AZD1222 dose. The receptor was isolated from an adult who received the AZD1222 COVID-19 vaccine. CDR3 in amino acids: CASSLVVGNAGNTIYF. In DNA, the CDR3 is TGCGCCAGCAGCTTGGTAGTGGGAAACGCTGGAAACACCATATATTTT.